This T cell receptor beta chain was retrieved from a study of blood T cell repertoires in COVID-19. Study in general: Acute-phase and convalescent COVID-19 samples originated in the United States, Italy and Spain.

Trimming left V 4 bases short and J 4 bases short, with 18 bases between. In germline, CDR1 is SGDLS, CDR2 YYNGEE. The CDR3 has 17 residues. Assay used: immunoSEQ multiplex PCR; TCRdb lists only in-frame clones, some missing. In the table there are approximately 98,000 clones, approximately 84% of which are singletons. This clonotype was obtained from a woman of 80 years or more with acute or convalescent COVID-19. The genes are TRBV9 and TRBJ1-6; D perhaps matches TRBD1 (6 bases). The source material was peripheral blood. The CDR3 DNA reads as TGTGCCAGCAGCAAGGGGGGGCGGACGGCTTATAATTCACCCCTCCACTTT. It specifies CASSKGGRTAYNSPLHF.